Listed below are T cell receptor beta chains from one sample, sequenced in a study of human T cells and chemical hapten exposure. A single record per CDR3 protein comes from TCRdb applying MiXCR to the RACE reads. The profile shows approximately 100,000 distinct CDR3 sequences, approximately 11% of them singletons. The specimen comprised whole blood, sampled in connection with sensitization to the hapten diphenylcyclopropenone (DPC). These receptor sequences come from a woman between 35 and 50 years old with alopecia areata. Some clones in this sample may be carry-over from other donors' samples. Both conserved end residues are trimmed from each CDR3. The D gene is left open where the match is weak.

d_gene | j_gene | v_gene | CDR3aa
- | TRBJ1-1 | TRBV9 | ASSVSQNTEAF
- | TRBJ2-2 | TRBV7-2 | ASSFIGGASSGELF
- | TRBJ1-2 | TRBV9 | ASIGSTNYGYT
- | TRBJ2-1 | TRBV18 | ASSPKNARPGSYNEQF
- | TRBJ2-1 | TRBV7-9 | ASSLVGTGNNEQF
TRBD1 | TRBJ1-1 | TRBV12-3/TRBV12-4 | ASRADRTPMNTEAF
TRBD2 | TRBJ2-4 | TRBV6-2/TRBV6-3 | ASSYIPGASGGPTLAKNIQY
TRBD1 | TRBJ1-5 | TRBV14 | ASSQAGTVGQPQH
- | TRBJ2-1 | TRBV29-1 | SVDGRDGSYNEQF
- | TRBJ2-4 | TRBV20-1 | SARDPGKAKNIQY
- | TRBJ2-1 | TRBV4-2 | ASSQELEVRNEQF
TRBD1 | TRBJ1-1 | TRBV27 | ASSWDRVGAEAF
- | TRBJ1-6 | TRBV18 | ASSPLQDNSPLH
- | TRBJ2-1 | TRBV7-2 | ASSLDSQEQF
- | TRBJ2-3 | TRBV7-2 | ASSFGLTDTQY
TRBD2 | TRBJ2-1 | TRBV6-2/TRBV6-3 | ASSPTSGRRYNEQF
TRBD1 | TRBJ1-5 | TRBV7-2 | ASSSQMTGGGQPQH
TRBD1 | TRBJ2-1 | TRBV20-1 | SAREGQGRNEQF
- | TRBJ2-1 | TRBV4-3 | ASSPRLGYNEQF